The sequence of this T cell receptor beta chain was determined in a study of early stage breast cancer tumors. Study-level background: About 80% of the 16 invasive tumors were ER+, PR+ and HER2-. General study points: Tumor and normal breast were distinguished via blood comparison in most of the 16 patients. Compared with adjacent normal breast, tumors showed around 2.5-fold denser, more clonal T cells.

Germline CDR1 SGHTS, CDR2 YDEGEE. Trimming removed 4 bases at V and 1 base at J, with 8 bases between. The CDR3 runs to 13 residues. The data were produced by immunoSEQ multiplex PCR, yet TCRdb's version contains in-frame clones alone and is incomplete. The sample holds over 45,000 clones, around 83% seen once. In regard to this clone: Its matching antigen is unknown.

The sample was blood. V and J are TRBV5-8 and TRBJ2-5; D is ambiguous. The sequence derives from a person aged 45 to 59 with breast cancer. The CDR3 sequence: CASSPSGQETQYF. For the CDR3, the DNA is TGTGCCAGCAGCCCATCCGGCCAAGAGACCCAGTACTTC. Full variable domain (rest looked up from reference TRBV5-8 and TRBJ2-5): EAGVTQSPTHLIKTRGQQATLRCSPISGHTSVYWYQQALGLGLQFLLWYDEGEERNRGNFPPRFSGRQFPNYSSELNVNALELEDSALYLCASSPSGQETQYFGPGTRLLVL.